This T cell receptor (beta chain) was captured by sequencing in a study of CD4 T cells in relation to SARS-CoV-2 and coronaviruses. Background on the study: After roughly 11 days of antigen culture, PBMC TCR beta CDR3s were sequenced. Convalescent patients had median age roughly 38 years, range roughly 21 to 75. Study-wide findings and caveats: No donor gave both pre-pandemic and post-infection samples.

The length of the CDR3 is 15 residues. The germline V gene has CDR1 SGHTA and CDR2 FQGTGA. V shed 4 bases, J shed 3 bases, and the junction held 4 bases outside the gene matches. 10^5 naive or memory CD4+ cells were cultured with CEF peptides for nine to ten days. On this clone itself: The antigen is undetermined.

Repertoires were generated with immunoSEQ multiplex PCR, while TCRdb's copy carries only in-frame clones and drops some. The data show over 35,000 clones, around four fifths seen once. The V call is TRBV7-3, the J call TRBJ2-1; 9 nucleotides match TRBD2. Sequenced material: memory CD4+ T cells from PBMCs, cultured in vitro. The sequence was collected from an adult with COVID-19. The CDR3 region is CASSSTSGVYNEQFF. The CDR3 DNA reads TGTGCCAGCAGCTCGACTAGCGGAGTCTACAATGAGCAGTTCTTC.